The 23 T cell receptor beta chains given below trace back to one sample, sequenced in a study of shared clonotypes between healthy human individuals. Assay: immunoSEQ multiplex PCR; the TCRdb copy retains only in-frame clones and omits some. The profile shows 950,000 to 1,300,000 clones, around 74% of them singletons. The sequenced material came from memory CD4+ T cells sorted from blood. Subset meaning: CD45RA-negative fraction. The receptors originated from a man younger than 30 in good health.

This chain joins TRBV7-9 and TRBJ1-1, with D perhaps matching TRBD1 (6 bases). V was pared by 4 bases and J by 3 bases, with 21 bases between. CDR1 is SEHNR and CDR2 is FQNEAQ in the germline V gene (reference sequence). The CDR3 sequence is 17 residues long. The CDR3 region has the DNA TGTGCCAGCAGCTCGGGACACGGCAGGGTGACGGACACTGAAGCTTTCTTT. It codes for CASSSGHGRVTDTEAFF.

CDR3 amino acids: CASLPGLAKNIQYF. CDR3 bases: TGTGCCAGTTTGCCGGGGCTAGCCAAAAACATTCAGTACTTC. The V call is TRBV28, the J call TRBJ2-4; TRBD1 or TRBD2 may be the D gene (5 bases each). The CDR3 totals 14 residues. Trimming left V 9 bases short and J 0 bases short, with 12 bases between. Germline CDR1 is MDHEN and CDR2 is SYDVKM.

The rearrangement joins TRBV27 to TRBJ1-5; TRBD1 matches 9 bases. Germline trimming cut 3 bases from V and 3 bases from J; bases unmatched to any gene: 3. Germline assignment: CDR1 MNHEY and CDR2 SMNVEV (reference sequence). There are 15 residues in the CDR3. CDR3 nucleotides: TGTGCCAGCAGTTTCTACAGGGGGCTCAATCAGCCCCAGCATTTT. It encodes CASSFYRGLNQPQHF.

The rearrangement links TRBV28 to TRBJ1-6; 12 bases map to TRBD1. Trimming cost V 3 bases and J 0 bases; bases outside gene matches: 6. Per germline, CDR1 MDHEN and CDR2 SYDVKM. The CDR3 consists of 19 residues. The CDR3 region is CASSFPGQGAPSYNSPLHF. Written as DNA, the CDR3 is TGTGCCAGCAGTTTTCCGGGACAGGGGGCCCCCTCCTATAATTCACCCCTCCACTTT.

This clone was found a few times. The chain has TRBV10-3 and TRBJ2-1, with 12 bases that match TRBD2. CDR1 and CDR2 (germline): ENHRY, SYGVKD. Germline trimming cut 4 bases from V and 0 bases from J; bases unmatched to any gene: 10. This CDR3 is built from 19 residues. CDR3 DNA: TGTGCCATCAGTGGAGTGGCTAGCGGGGGGGATAGCTCCTACAATGAGCAGTTCTTC. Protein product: CAISGVASGGDSSYNEQFF.

CDR3 protein: CASSPPLPGLGGNTIYF. The CDR3, as DNA: TGTGCCAGCAGCCCACCACTGCCGGGCCTGGGGGGAAACACCATATATTTT. The chain couples TRBV27 to TRBJ1-3; the D is unclear. V shed 6 bases and J shed 4 bases, with 22 bases lying between them. The CDR3 sequence is 17 residues long. Germline loops: CDR1 MNHEY, CDR2 SMNVEV (reference sequence).

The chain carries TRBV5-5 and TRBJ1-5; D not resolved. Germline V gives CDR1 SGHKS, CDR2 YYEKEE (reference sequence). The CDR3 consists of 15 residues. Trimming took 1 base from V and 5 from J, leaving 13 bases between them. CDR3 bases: TGTGCCAGCAGCTTGAATCCCATAACGGATCAGCCCCAGCATTTT. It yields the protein CASSLNPITDQPQHF.

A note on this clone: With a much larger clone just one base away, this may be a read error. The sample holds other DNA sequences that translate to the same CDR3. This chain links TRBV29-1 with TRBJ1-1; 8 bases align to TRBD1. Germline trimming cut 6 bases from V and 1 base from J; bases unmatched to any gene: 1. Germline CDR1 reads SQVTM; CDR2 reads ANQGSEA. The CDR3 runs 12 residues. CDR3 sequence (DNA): TGCAGCGTAGGACAGGGGAACACTGAAGCTTTCTTT. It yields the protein CSVGQGNTEAFF.

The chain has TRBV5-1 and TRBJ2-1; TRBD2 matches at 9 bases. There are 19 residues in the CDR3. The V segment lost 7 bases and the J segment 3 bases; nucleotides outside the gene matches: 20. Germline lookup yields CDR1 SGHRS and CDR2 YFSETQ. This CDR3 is CASRNSAILAGAGYNEQFF. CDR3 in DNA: TGCGCCAGCCGAAACTCAGCCATTTTAGCGGGAGCCGGCTACAATGAGCAGTTCTTC.

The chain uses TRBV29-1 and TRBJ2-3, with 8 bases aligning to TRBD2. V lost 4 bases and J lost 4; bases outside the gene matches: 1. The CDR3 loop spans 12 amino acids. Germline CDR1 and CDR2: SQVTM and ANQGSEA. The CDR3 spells CSVAGGPDTQYF. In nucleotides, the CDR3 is TGCAGCGTTGCGGGGGGGCCAGATACGCAGTATTTT.

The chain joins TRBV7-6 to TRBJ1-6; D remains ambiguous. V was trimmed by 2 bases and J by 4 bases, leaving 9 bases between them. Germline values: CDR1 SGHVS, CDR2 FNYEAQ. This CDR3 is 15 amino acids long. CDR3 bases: TGTGCCAGCAGCTTATTACAGCCATATAATTCACCCCTCCACTTT. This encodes CASSLLQPYNSPLHF.

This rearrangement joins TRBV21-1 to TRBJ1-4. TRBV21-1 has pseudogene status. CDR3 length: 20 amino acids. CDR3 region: CASSKPEDPSNPATNEKLFF. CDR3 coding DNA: TGTGCCAGCAGCAAACCCGAAGATCCTTCTAACCCGGCAACTAATGAAAAACTGTTTTTT.

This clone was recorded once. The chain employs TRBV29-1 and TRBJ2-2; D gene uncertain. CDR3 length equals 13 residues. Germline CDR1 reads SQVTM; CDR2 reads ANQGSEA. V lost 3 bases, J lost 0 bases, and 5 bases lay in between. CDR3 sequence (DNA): TGCAGCGTTGACAGCGCGAACACCGGGGAGCTGTTTTTT. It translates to CSVDSANTGELFF.

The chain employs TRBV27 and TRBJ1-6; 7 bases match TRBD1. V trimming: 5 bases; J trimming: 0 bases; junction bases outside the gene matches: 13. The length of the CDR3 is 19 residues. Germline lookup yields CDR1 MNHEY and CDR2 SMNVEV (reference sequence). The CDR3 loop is CASSRTGPIGSSYNSPLHF. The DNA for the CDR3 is TGTGCCAGCAGTCGGACAGGACCAATTGGGAGCTCCTATAATTCACCCCTCCACTTT.

CDR3 nucleotide sequence: TGTGCCAGCAGCTTGGGGCCCTATAGCAATCAGCCCCAGCATTTT. This gives the protein CASSLGPYSNQPQHF. The rearrangement links TRBV5-5 to TRBJ1-5; the D is unclear. Germline V gene sequence: CDR1 SGHKS, CDR2 YYEKEE (reference sequence). The CDR3 runs 15 residues. V was shortened by 0 bases and J by 0 bases, with 7 bases between the two germline ends.

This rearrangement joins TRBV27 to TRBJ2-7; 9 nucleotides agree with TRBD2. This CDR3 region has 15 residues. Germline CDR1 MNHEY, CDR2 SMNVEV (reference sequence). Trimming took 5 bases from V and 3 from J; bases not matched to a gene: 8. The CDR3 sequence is CASSPRTSENYEQYF. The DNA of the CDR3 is TGTGCCAGCAGTCCGAGGACTAGCGAGAACTACGAGCAGTACTTC.

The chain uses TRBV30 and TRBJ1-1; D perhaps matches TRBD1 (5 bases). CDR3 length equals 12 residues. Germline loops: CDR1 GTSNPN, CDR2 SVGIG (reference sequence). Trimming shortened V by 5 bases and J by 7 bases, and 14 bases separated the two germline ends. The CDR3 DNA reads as TGTGCCTGGTCCTCCTGGGGGGATGAAGCTTTCTTT. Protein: CAWSSWGDEAFF. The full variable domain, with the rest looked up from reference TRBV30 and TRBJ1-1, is SQTIHQWPATLVQPVGSPLSLECTVEGTSNPNLYWYRQAAGRGLQLLFYSVGIGQISSEVPQNLSASRPQDRQFILSSKKLLLSDSGFYLCAWSSWGDEAFFGQGTRLTVV.

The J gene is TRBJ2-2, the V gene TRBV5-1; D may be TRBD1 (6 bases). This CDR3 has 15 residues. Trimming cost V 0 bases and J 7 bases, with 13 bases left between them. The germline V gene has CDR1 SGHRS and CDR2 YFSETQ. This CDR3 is CASSLEGARGGELFF. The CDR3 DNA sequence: TGCGCCAGCAGCTTGGAAGGAGCCAGGGGCGGGGAGCTGTTTTTT.

The CDR3 region is CASSQDWQEETQYF. The CDR3 coding sequence is TGCGCCAGCAGCCAAGATTGGCAGGAAGAGACCCAGTACTTC. The chain carries TRBV4-1 and TRBJ2-5; D call uncertain. V lost 0 bases to trimming and J lost 3 bases, with 8 bases between them. Germline V gene sequence: CDR1 MGHRA, CDR2 YSYEKL. The CDR3 covers 14 residues.

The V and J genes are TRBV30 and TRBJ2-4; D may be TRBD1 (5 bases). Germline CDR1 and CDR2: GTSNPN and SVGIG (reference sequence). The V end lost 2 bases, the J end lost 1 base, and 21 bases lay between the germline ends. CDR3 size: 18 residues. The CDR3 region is CAWSLGSREWVAKNIQYF. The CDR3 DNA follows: TGTGCCTGGAGTCTAGGGTCCAGGGAATGGGTCGCCAAAAACATTCAGTACTTC.

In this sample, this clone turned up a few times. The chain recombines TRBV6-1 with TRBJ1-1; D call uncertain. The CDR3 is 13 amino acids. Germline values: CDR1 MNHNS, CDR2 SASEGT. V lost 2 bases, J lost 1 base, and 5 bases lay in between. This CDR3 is CASSEIRNTEAFF. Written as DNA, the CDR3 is TGTGCCAGCAGTGAAATCCGGAACACTGAAGCTTTCTTT.

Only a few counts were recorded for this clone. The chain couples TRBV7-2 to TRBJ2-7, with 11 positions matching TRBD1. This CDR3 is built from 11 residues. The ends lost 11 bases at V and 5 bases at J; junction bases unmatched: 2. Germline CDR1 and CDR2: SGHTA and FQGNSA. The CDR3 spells CAGQGAHEQYF. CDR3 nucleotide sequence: TGTGCCGGACAGGGGGCGCACGAGCAGTACTTC.

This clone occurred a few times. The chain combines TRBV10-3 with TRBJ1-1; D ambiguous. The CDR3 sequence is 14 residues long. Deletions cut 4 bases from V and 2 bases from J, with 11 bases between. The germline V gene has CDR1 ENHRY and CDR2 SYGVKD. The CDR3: CAISGNTANTEAFF. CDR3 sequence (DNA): TGTGCCATCAGTGGTAACACGGCTAACACTGAAGCTTTCTTT.